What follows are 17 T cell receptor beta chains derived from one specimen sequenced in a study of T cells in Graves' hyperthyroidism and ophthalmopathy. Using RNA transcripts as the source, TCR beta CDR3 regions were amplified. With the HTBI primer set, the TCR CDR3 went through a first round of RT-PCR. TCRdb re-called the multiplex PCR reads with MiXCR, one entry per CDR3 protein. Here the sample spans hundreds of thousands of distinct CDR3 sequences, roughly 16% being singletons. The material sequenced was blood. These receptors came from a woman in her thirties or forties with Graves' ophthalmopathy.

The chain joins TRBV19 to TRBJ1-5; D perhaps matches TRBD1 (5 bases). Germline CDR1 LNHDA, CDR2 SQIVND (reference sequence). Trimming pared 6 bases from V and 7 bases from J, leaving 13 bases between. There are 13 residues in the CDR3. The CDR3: CASSSERGQPQHF. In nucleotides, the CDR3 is TGTGCCAGTAGCAGTGAGCGGGGGCAGCCCCAGCATTTT.

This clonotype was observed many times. The CDR3 sequence is CASTSRPGAGANVLTF. As DNA, the CDR3 is TGTGCCAGCACCAGCCGCCCAGGGGCAGGGGCCAACGTCCTGACTTTC. This chain joins TRBV28 and TRBJ2-6; possibly TRBD1 for D (6 bases). V lost 7 bases and J lost 4, with 17 bases in between. This CDR3 is built from 16 residues. CDR1 and CDR2 (germline): MDHEN, SYDVKM.

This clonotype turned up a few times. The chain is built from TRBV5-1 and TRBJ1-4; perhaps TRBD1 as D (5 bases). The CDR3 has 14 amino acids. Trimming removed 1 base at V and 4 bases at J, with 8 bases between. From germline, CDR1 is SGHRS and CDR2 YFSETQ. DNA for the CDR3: TGCGCCAGCAGCTTGAGAGGGGATAATGAAAAACTGTTTTTT. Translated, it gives CASSLRGDNEKLFF.

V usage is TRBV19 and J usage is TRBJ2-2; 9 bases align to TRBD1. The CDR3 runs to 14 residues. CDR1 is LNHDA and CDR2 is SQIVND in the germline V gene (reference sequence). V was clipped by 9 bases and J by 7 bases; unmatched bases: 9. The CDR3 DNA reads TGTGCCAGCAGAGGGACAGGGAGGGGCGGGGAGCTGTTTTTT. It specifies CASRGTGRGGELFF.

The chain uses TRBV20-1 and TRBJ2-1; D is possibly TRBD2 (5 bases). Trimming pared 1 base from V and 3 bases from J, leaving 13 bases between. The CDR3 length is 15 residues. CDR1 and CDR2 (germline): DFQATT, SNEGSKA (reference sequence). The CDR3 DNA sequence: TGCAGTGCTAGAGTTTGGGATCGGGGCTACAATGAGCAGTTCTTC. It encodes CSARVWDRGYNEQFF.

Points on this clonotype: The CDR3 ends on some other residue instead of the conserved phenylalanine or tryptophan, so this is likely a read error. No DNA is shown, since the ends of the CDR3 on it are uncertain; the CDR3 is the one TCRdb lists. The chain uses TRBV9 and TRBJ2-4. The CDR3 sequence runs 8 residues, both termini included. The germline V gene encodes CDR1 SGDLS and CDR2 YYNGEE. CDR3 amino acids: CASGPRAV.

CDR3 residues: CASSQELTGTGGGYTF. The CDR3 nucleotides are TGTGCCAGCAGCCAAGAATTAACCGGGACAGGGGGCGGCTACACCTTC. This chain links TRBV4-2 with TRBJ1-2; 12 bases map to TRBD1. CDR1 LGHNA and CDR2 YNFKEQ come from the germline V gene. CDR3 length: 16 residues. Trimming at V came to 0 bases and at J to 8 bases, leaving 7 bases not matched to a gene.

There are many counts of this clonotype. The CDR3 region is CASSRLPNEQFF. The CDR3 bases are TGTGCCAGCTCTCGACTCCCCAATGAGCAGTTCTTC. This chain uses TRBV2 with TRBJ2-1; D is unclear. Trimming left V 8 bases short and J 6 bases short, with 11 bases between. Germline lookup yields CDR1 SNHLY and CDR2 FYNNEI. CDR3 length: 12 residues.

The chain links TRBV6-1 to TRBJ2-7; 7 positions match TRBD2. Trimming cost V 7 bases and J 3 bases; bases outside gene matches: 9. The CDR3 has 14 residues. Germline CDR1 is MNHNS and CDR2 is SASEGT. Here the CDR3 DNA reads TGTGCCAGCACTATGGTTTCGGGGGGCTACGAGCAGTACTTC. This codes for CASTMVSGGYEQYF.

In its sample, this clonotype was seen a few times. CDR3 sequence: CASQVVGGLSSTDTQYF. The CDR3 DNA reads TGTGCCAGCCAGGTGGTGGGGGGTCTCTCTAGCACAGATACGCAGTATTTT. This rearrangement joins TRBV7-2 to TRBJ2-3; tentatively, D is TRBD2 (6 bases). The germline CDR1 and CDR2 sequences are SGHTA and FQGNSA. V lost 8 bases to trimming and J lost 0 bases, with 21 bases between them. There are 17 residues in the CDR3.

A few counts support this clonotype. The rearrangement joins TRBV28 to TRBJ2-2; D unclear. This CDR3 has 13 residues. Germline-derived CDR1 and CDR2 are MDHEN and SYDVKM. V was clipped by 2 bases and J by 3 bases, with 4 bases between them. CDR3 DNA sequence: TGTGCCAGCAGTTTACTTTACACCGGGGAGCTGTTTTTT. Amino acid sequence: CASSLLYTGELFF.

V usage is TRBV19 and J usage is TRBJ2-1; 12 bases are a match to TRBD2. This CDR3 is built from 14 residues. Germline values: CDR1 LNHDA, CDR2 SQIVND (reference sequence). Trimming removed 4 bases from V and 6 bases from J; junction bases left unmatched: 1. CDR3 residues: CASSTSGRANEQFF. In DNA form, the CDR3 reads TGTGCCAGTAGTACTAGCGGGAGGGCCAATGAGCAGTTCTTC.

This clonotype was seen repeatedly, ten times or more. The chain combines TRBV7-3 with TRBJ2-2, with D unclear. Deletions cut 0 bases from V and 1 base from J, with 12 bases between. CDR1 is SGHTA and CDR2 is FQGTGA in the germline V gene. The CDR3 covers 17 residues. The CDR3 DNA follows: TGTGCCAGCAGCTTAACGGCGGTTGGCCTGAACACCGGGGAGCTGTTTTTT. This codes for CASSLTAVGLNTGELFF.

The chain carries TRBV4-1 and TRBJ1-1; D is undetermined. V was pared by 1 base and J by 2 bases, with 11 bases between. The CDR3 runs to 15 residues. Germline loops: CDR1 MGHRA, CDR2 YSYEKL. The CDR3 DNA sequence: TGCGCCAGCAGCCAAGGGCAGTTGCCTAACACTGAAGCTTTCTTT. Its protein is CASSQGQLPNTEAFF.

The CDR3 region has the DNA TGTGCCAGCAGTCCGACAGTTGGAGATAGCAATCAGCCCCAGCATTTT. It encodes CASSPTVGDSNQPQHF. The chain employs TRBV6-1 and TRBJ1-5, with D maybe TRBD1 (5 bases). Looked up from germline, CDR1 is MNHNS and CDR2 is SASEGT. V lost 5 bases and J 0 bases, leaving 14 bases between the germline ends. This CDR3 has 16 residues.

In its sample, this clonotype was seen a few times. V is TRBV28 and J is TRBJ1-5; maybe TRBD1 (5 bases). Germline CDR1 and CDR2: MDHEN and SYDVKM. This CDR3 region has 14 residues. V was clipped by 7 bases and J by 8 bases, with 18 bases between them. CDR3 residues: CASTQSGAYEPQHF. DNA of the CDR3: TGTGCCAGCACCCAATCCGGGGCCTACGAGCCCCAGCATTTT. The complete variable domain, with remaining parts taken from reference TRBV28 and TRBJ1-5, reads DVKVTQSSRYLVKRTGEKVFLECVQDMDHENMFWYRQDPGLGLRLIYFSYDVKMKEKGDIPEGYSVSREKKERFSLILESASTNQTSMYLCASTQSGAYEPQHFGDGTRLSIL.

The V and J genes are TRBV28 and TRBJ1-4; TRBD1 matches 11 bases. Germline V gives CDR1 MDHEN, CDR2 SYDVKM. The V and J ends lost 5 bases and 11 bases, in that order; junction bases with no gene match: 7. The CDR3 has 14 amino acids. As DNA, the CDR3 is TGTGCCAGCAGTCCCTGGACAGGGGGCGGCAAACTGTTTTTT. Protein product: CASSPWTGGGKLFF.